This entry lists 29 T cell receptor beta chains sequenced from one sample in a study of cytomegalovirus exposure and HLA in healthy donors. The repertoire was sequenced with immunoSEQ multiplex PCR; TCRdb's copy has only in-frame clones and lacks some. The sample has fewer than 90,000 clones, almost 97% seen once. Material: PBMCs. These receptors were taken from a man between 18 and 35 years old in good health and CMV-seropositive.

The chain couples TRBV9 to TRBJ2-7, with 7 bases lining up with TRBD1. Germline V gene data show CDR1 as SGDLS and CDR2 as YYNGEE. Trimming took 0 bases from V and 1 from J; bases not matched to a gene: 4. CDR3 length: 15 residues. The CDR3 here is CASSVGWDSSYEQYF. CDR3 bases: TGTGCCAGCAGCGTAGGGTGGGACAGTTCCTACGAGCAGTACTTC.

This chain links TRBV10-2 with TRBJ2-1, with TRBD2 as a possible D gene (5 bases). CDR1 is WSHSY, CDR2 SAAADI, per germline. CDR3 size: 13 residues. V lost 9 bases and J lost 10, with 19 bases in between. The CDR3: CARGSPSSGEQFF. The CDR3 coding sequence is TGCGCCAGAGGATCCCCCTCCTCGGGGGAGCAGTTCTTC.

The chain recombines TRBV19 with TRBJ1-5, with D unresolved. Germline CDR1 reads LNHDA; CDR2 reads SQIVND (reference sequence). The CDR3 contains 12 residues. The V gene lost 7 bases and the J gene lost 4 bases, with 8 bases spanning the gap. The CDR3 nucleotides read TGTGCCAGTACACAGTATAATCAGCCCCAGCATTTT. It yields the protein CASTQYNQPQHF. Based on the CDR3 plus reference TRBV19 and TRBJ1-5, the full variable domain is DGGITQSPKYLFRKEGQNVTLSCEQNLNHDAMYWYRQDPGQGLRLIYYSQIVNDFQKGDIAEGYSVSREKKESFPLTVTSAQKNPTAFYLCASTQYNQPQHFGDGTRLSIL.

This chain uses TRBV27 with TRBJ2-5, with D possibly being TRBD2 (6 bases). Trimming took 2 bases from V and 5 from J, leaving 15 bases between them. The CDR3 spans 15 residues. Germline CDR1 is MNHEY and CDR2 is SMNVEV (reference sequence). The CDR3 DNA is TGTGCCAGCAGTTTAAAGGGAGCGGAGGGGGAGACCCAGTACTTC. Its translation: CASSLKGAEGETQYF.

This chain connects TRBV28 to TRBJ1-2; tentative D call: TRBD1 (6 bases). Per germline, CDR1 MDHEN and CDR2 SYDVKM. The CDR3 contains 14 residues. Between the trimmed V and J ends, which lost 7 bases and 4 bases, there was a span of 16 bases. The CDR3 here is CASIAGGLFYGYTF. CDR3 in DNA: TGTGCCAGCATCGCCGGGGGGCTTTTCTATGGCTACACCTTC.

In DNA form, the CDR3 reads TGCGCCAGCAGCATCCAACAGGGGACTGAAGCTTTCTTT. Protein: CASSIQQGTEAFF. The V call is TRBV5-1, the J call TRBJ1-1; TRBD1 aligns across 7 bases. V was pared by 4 bases and J by 5 bases, with 5 bases of the junction left unmatched. This CDR3 comprises 13 residues. Germline loops: CDR1 SGHRS, CDR2 YFSETQ.

Only a few counts were recorded for this clone. This chain uses TRBV6-4 with TRBJ2-3; TRBD2 aligns across 9 bases. Looked up from germline, CDR1 is MRHNA and CDR2 is SNTAGT. V trimming: 5 bases; J trimming: 0 bases; junction bases outside the gene matches: 0. This CDR3 spans 14 amino acids. The DNA of the CDR3 is TGTGCCAGCAGTACTAGCGGGAGCACAGATACGCAGTATTTT. It specifies CASSTSGSTDTQYF.

For this clone: One end of the junction varies from germline; a read error may be responsible. This chain connects TRBV27 to TRBJ2-1, with D hard to call. In germline, CDR1 is MNHEY, CDR2 SMNVEV (reference sequence). The CDR3 is 12 amino acids. CDR3 nucleotides: TGTGCCAGCAGTTTATCCTCCAATGAGCAGTTCTTC. This gives the protein CASSLSSNEQFF.

CDR3 loop: CASSLQGAADTQYF. The DNA for the CDR3 is TGTGCCAGCAGCCTACAGGGGGCGGCAGATACGCAGTATTTT. The genes are TRBV2 and TRBJ2-3; 9 bases align to TRBD1. With V trimmed by 6 bases and J by 4 bases, 5 bases remained unmatched. Germline loops: CDR1 SNHLY, CDR2 FYNNEI. The CDR3 totals 14 residues.

The V call is TRBV6-6, the J call TRBJ2-7; 12 bases are shared with TRBD2. The length of the CDR3 is 16 residues. The germline V gene encodes CDR1 MNHNY and CDR2 SVGAGI (reference sequence). The V segment lost 0 bases and the J segment 5 bases; nucleotides outside the gene matches: 5. CDR3 sequence: CASSYSILAGGNEQYF. The CDR3 region has the DNA TGTGCCAGCAGTTACTCAATACTAGCGGGAGGTAACGAGCAGTACTTC.

The rearrangement joins TRBV28 to TRBJ2-7; the match to TRBD1 covers 9 bases. The germline V gene has CDR1 MDHEN and CDR2 SYDVKM. The CDR3 spans 15 residues. The ends lost 5 bases at V and 1 base at J; junction bases unmatched: 6. CDR3 DNA: TGTGCCAGCAGTCCCGGACAGGGGCCATCCTACGAGCAGTACTTC. Its protein is CASSPGQGPSYEQYF.

This clone was seen a single time. The V and J genes are TRBV11-2 and TRBJ2-7; D might be TRBD2 (6 bases). This CDR3 region has 15 residues. In germline, CDR1 is SGHAT, CDR2 FQNNGV. The germline V and J ends were trimmed by 1 base and 0 bases, with 10 bases remaining between them. The CDR3 DNA follows: TGTGCCAGCAGCTTAGTGTCCGGGAGCTCCTACGAGCAGTACTTC. It specifies CASSLVSGSSYEQYF.

The chain recombines TRBV2 with TRBJ1-5, with TRBD1 matching 8 bases. Germline V lookup: CDR1 SNHLY, CDR2 FYNNEI. CDR3 length: 15 residues. V shed 1 base and J 4 bases; nucleotides not matched to a gene: 3. The CDR3 reads CASSEGDRGNQPQHF. In DNA form, the CDR3 reads TGTGCCAGCAGTGAAGGCGACAGGGGTAATCAGCCCCAGCATTTT.

The chain combines TRBV7-9 with TRBJ1-2; unclear D gene. The ends were cut back, 1 base at V and 1 base at J, with 13 bases in the middle. Germline lookup yields CDR1 SEHNR and CDR2 FQNEAQ (reference sequence). The CDR3 runs 16 residues. The CDR3 nucleotides are TGTGCCAGCAGCTTAGTTCTGCCAGATCTTAACTATGGCTACACCTTC. It is translated as CASSLVLPDLNYGYTF. The full variable domain, with the rest looked up from reference TRBV7-9 and TRBJ1-2, is DTGVSQNPRHKITKRGQNVTFRCDPISEHNRLYWYRQTLGQGPEFLTYFQNEAQLEKSRLLSDRFSAERPKGSFSTLEIQRTEQGDSAMYLCASSLVLPDLNYGYTFGSGTRLTVV.

The rearrangement uses TRBV9 and TRBJ2-7; 11 positions match TRBD2. CDR1 is SGDLS and CDR2 is YYNGEE in the germline V gene. J was trimmed by 2 bases and V by 4 bases; bases with no gene match: 5. The CDR3 contains 15 residues. The CDR3 loop reads CASSSGLAGPYEQYF. CDR3 nucleotides: TGTGCCAGCAGCTCCGGACTAGCGGGCCCCTACGAGCAGTACTTC.

This chain uses TRBV5-6 with TRBJ2-1; tentative D call: TRBD1 (6 bases). V was trimmed by 4 bases and J by 5 bases, leaving 10 bases between them. Germline CDR1 SGHDT, CDR2 YYEEEE. The CDR3 is made up of 13 amino acids. The CDR3 sequence is CASSPDSHNEQFF. DNA for the CDR3: TGTGCCAGCAGCCCGGACAGCCACAATGAGCAGTTCTTC. Drawing the rest from reference TRBV5-6 and TRBJ2-1, the complete variable domain is DAGVTQSPTHLIKTRGQQVTLRCSPKSGHDTVSWYQQALGQGPQFIFQYYEEEERQRGNFPDRFSGHQFPNYSSELNVNALLLGDSALYLCASSPDSHNEQFFGPGTRLTVL.

The V call is TRBV5-6, the J call TRBJ1-5; D perhaps matches TRBD1 (5 bases). This CDR3 has 15 residues. The germline gives CDR1 SGHDT, CDR2 YYEEEE. The germline V and J ends were trimmed by 7 bases and 6 bases, with 20 bases remaining between them. The CDR3 DNA follows: TGTGCCAGCCACCGCCGTTCGGGGGGAGGTCAGCCCCAGCATTTT. It encodes CASHRRSGGGQPQHF.

The V and J genes are TRBV30 and TRBJ1-1; D remains ambiguous. CDR1 and CDR2 (germline): GTSNPN, SVGIG (reference sequence). The CDR3 runs to 12 residues. Trimming took 1 base from V and 4 from J, leaving 7 bases between them. The DNA for the CDR3 is TGTGCCTGGAGTGGAGGGAGCACTGAAGCTTTCTTT. Its protein product is CAWSGGSTEAFF.

The rearrangement uses TRBV4-1 and TRBJ2-5; 8 bases agree with TRBD2. The CDR3 runs to 16 residues. The ends lost 4 bases at V and 5 bases at J; junction bases unmatched: 12. In germline, CDR1 is MGHRA, CDR2 YSYEKL. The CDR3 DNA follows: TGCGCCAGCAGCCGCCCAGGACTAGCTCGACAGGAGACCCAGTACTTC. It yields the protein CASSRPGLARQETQYF.

This sequence joins TRBV5-1 and TRBJ1-2, with a possible D match to TRBD1 (5 bases). This CDR3 contains 14 residues. The germline V gene has CDR1 SGHRS and CDR2 YFSETQ. Trimming removed 1 base from V and 1 base from J, with 8 bases in between. In DNA form, the CDR3 reads TGCGCCAGCAGCTTGAGGGGCAGTAACTATGGCTACACCTTC. Amino acid sequence: CASSLRGSNYGYTF.

The chain uses TRBV11-2 and TRBJ2-1, with a tentative D call TRBD2 (6 bases). V was shortened by 2 bases and J by 6 bases, with 14 bases between the two germline ends. The CDR3 totals 15 residues. Germline CDR1 and CDR2: SGHAT and FQNNGV. CDR3 sequence reads: CASSLSPGRSNEQFF. In DNA form, the CDR3 reads TGTGCCAGCAGCTTATCCCCTGGGAGGAGCAATGAGCAGTTCTTC.

The DNA for the CDR3 is TGTGCCTGGAGTCTCTCAAGCGGGAGTCTTCAAGAGACCCAGTACTTC. Translation gives CAWSLSSGSLQETQYF. V usage is TRBV30 and J usage is TRBJ2-5; 8 positions agree with TRBD2. Germline V CDR1 and CDR2: GTSNPN, SVGIG (reference sequence). The trim removed 2 bases at V and 2 bases at J, leaving 10 bases unmatched. The CDR3 has 16 residues.

This chain joins TRBV27 and TRBJ1-1; D is undetermined. Germline V gene lookup returns CDR1 MNHEY and CDR2 SMNVEV (reference sequence). The CDR3 is 11 amino acids. With 8 bases removed from V and 5 bases from J, the gap between germline ends came to 9 bases. CDR3 sequence: CASSSMTEAFF. As DNA, the CDR3 is TGTGCCAGCTCTTCTATGACTGAAGCTTTCTTT.

This clone was counted between two and nine times. The V and J genes are TRBV12-5 and TRBJ2-1, with TRBD2 matching 7 bases. CDR3 size: 13 residues. V gave up 1 base and J gave up 6 bases; unmatched junction bases: 0. The germline CDR1 and CDR2 sequences are LGHNT and FRNRAP. DNA for the CDR3: TGTGCTAGTGGTTTGGCGGGAGGCAATGAGCAGTTCTTC. Residues: CASGLAGGNEQFF.

This clone was recorded only once. The CDR3 sequence is CASSPPLTLNTEAFF. As DNA, the CDR3 is TGTGCCAGTAGTCCCCCCTTAACTTTGAACACTGAAGCTTTCTTT. This chain links TRBV19 with TRBJ1-1; D is undetermined. The CDR3 loop spans 15 amino acids. Germline CDR1 reads LNHDA; CDR2 reads SQIVND (reference sequence). V gave up 5 bases and J gave up 0 bases, with 13 bases separating them.

The chain has TRBV30 and TRBJ2-2, with D perhaps matching TRBD2 (7 bases). The V end was cut by 0 bases, the J end by 6 bases, with 11 bases between. The CDR3 contains 14 residues. Germline CDR1 and CDR2: GTSNPN and SVGIG (reference sequence). The CDR3 here is CAWSVKGGAGELFF. DNA of the CDR3: TGTGCCTGGAGTGTAAAGGGGGGGGCCGGGGAGCTGTTTTTT.

This chain uses TRBV6-4 with TRBJ2-1; D possibly corresponds to TRBD2 (5 bases). CDR3 size: 14 residues. CDR1 is MRHNA, CDR2 SNTAGT, per germline. V lost 0 bases to trimming and J lost 10 bases, with 13 bases between them. In nucleotides, the CDR3 is TGTGCCAGCAGTGACTCGATGGAGACGGGAGAGCAGTTCTTC. It is translated as CASSDSMETGEQFF.

The V gene is TRBV7-2, the J gene TRBJ2-5; TRBD1 matches at 11 bases. The DNA end is more similar to TRBJ2-7, so the J call may be wrong. CDR3 size: 16 residues. Germline V gives CDR1 SGHTA, CDR2 FQGNSA. CDR3 loop: CASSLGWGQGAYEQYF. Here the CDR3 DNA reads TGTGCCAGCAGCTTAGGTTGGGGACAGGGGGCCTACGAGCAGTACTTC.

J is TRBJ1-4 and V is TRBV10-1, with 10 bases aligning to TRBD1. The CDR3 consists of 14 residues. Germline loops: CDR1 WNHNN, CDR2 SYGVQD (reference sequence). V lost 4 bases and J lost 10; bases outside the gene matches: 6. CDR3 protein: CASSAGTGVGKLFF. CDR3 DNA sequence: TGCGCCAGCAGTGCCGGGACAGGGGTCGGAAAACTGTTTTTT.